One and the same sample provided the 22 T cell receptor beta chains below, sequenced in a study of T cell responses to AZD1222 COVID-19 vaccine. The table came from immunoSEQ multiplex PCR; TCRdb's copy has only in-frame clones and leaves some out. In the table there are more than 85,000 clones, nearly 90% of which are singletons. This specimen was peripheral blood, taken on day 0 of AZD1222 vaccination. These receptors all stem from an adult in good health.

This chain connects TRBV20-1 to TRBJ2-2, with D hard to call. Looked up from germline, CDR1 is DFQATT and CDR2 is SNEGSKA (reference sequence). The CDR3 covers 13 residues. Trimming took off 3 bases at V and 5 bases at J, with 10 bases between the two ends. CDR3 amino acids: CSASVAGTGELFF. The CDR3, as DNA: TGCAGTGCTAGTGTAGCCGGGACCGGGGAGCTGTTTTTT.

This sequence joins TRBV11-2 and TRBJ1-5, with TRBD1 as a possible D gene (5 bases). This CDR3 has 13 amino acids. Looked up from germline, CDR1 is SGHAT and CDR2 is FQNNGV. The V end was cut by 5 bases, the J end by 6 bases, with 11 bases between. CDR3 in amino acids: CASSPGSFQPQHF. The CDR3 nucleotides are TGTGCCAGCAGCCCAGGGAGTTTTCAGCCCCAGCATTTT.

The J gene is TRBJ1-2, the V gene TRBV24-1; D is perhaps TRBD1 (5 bases). Germline V gene data show CDR1 as KGHDR and CDR2 as SFDVKD. Trimming pared 9 bases from V and 5 bases from J, leaving 30 bases between. There are 18 residues in the CDR3. This chain's CDR3 is CATEQWTAKWGVEYGYTF. DNA of the CDR3: TGTGCCACCGAACAATGGACCGCGAAATGGGGGGTGGAATATGGCTACACCTTC.

A word on this clone: The identical CDR3 is also encoded by other nucleotide sequences in the sample. The V and J genes are TRBV14 and TRBJ2-3; D remains unclear. Per germline, CDR1 SGHDN and CDR2 FVKESK. V gave up 1 base and J gave up 3 bases, with 5 bases separating them. This CDR3 region has 13 residues. In DNA form, the CDR3 reads TGTGCCAGCAGCCAAGCTGGAACAGATACGCAGTATTTT. Its translation: CASSQAGTDTQYF.

V and J are TRBV10-3 and TRBJ1-1; D is uncertain. Germline V gives CDR1 ENHRY, CDR2 SYGVKD. The CDR3 loop spans 13 amino acids. Trimming stripped 7 bases from V and 3 bases from J, with 12 bases between. The DNA of the CDR3 is TGTGCCATCACCAGGACGGCTGACACTGAAGCTTTCTTT. Its translation: CAITRTADTEAFF.

The CDR3 region is CSAPDYNEQFF. The CDR3 DNA is TGCAGTGCTCCCGACTACAATGAGCAGTTCTTC. The chain employs TRBV20-1 and TRBJ2-1; D gene uncertain. The CDR3 covers 11 residues. Germline-derived CDR1 and CDR2 are DFQATT and SNEGSKA (reference sequence). With 5 bases removed from V and 3 bases from J, the gap between germline ends came to 5 bases.

V usage is TRBV7-2 and J usage is TRBJ2-5, with 10 bases that match TRBD2. CDR1 and CDR2 from the germline V gene are SGHTA and FQGNSA. This CDR3 has 15 amino acids. With 10 bases clipped from V and 1 base from J, the junction kept 9 bases outside the gene matches. CDR3 sequence reads: CATKATSGVQETQYF. The CDR3 DNA sequence: TGTGCCACCAAAGCCACTAGCGGGGTCCAAGAGACCCAGTACTTC.

The V call is TRBV2, the J call TRBJ1-4, with 10 bases matching TRBD1. Germline loops: CDR1 SNHLY, CDR2 FYNNEI. V lost 7 bases, J lost 3 bases, and 5 bases stayed unmatched. The CDR3 loop spans 15 amino acids. The CDR3 is CASTRDRGSNEKLFF. CDR3 bases: TGTGCCAGCACGCGGGACAGGGGCTCTAATGAAAAACTGTTTTTT.

J is TRBJ2-1 and V is TRBV10-1; possibly TRBD1 or TRBD2 for D (5 bases each). The V and J ends lost 5 bases and 8 bases respectively, with 10 bases between them. This CDR3 has 12 amino acids. Germline V gene data show CDR1 as WNHNN and CDR2 as SYGVQD (reference sequence). CDR3 sequence (DNA): TGCGCCAGCAGTCCAGGGACGTATGAGCAGTTCTTC. Its translation: CASSPGTYEQFF.

The J gene is TRBJ1-6, the V gene TRBV11-2; D is possibly TRBD1 (6 bases). Per germline, CDR1 SGHAT and CDR2 FQNNGV. The length of the CDR3 is 14 residues. Trimming removed 0 bases from V and 11 bases from J, with 11 bases in between. The CDR3, as DNA: TGTGCCAGCAGCTTAGACCACAGGGTAACACCCCTCCACTTT. The encoded protein is CASSLDHRVTPLHF. The variable domain in full, completed from reference TRBV11-2 and TRBJ1-6, reads EAGVAQSPRYKIIEKRQSVAFWCNPISGHATLYWYQQILGQGPKLLIQFQNNGVVDDSQLPKDRFSAERLKGVDSTLKIQPAKLEDSAVYLCASSLDHRVTPLHFGNGTRLTVT.

The rearrangement links TRBV12-3 or TRBV12-4 to TRBJ2-7; D gene ambiguous. CDR3 length: 13 amino acids. V lost 5 bases and J lost 5, with 13 bases in between. CDR3 protein: CASSQDGSNEQYF. DNA for the CDR3: TGTGCCAGCAGTCAGGACGGGTCCAACGAGCAGTACTTC.

This clone was detected a few times. This chain joins TRBV3-1 (or the pseudogene TRBV3-2) and TRBJ2-5; a possible D gene is TRBD2 (5 bases). CDR3 length: 15 residues. Germline lookup yields CDR1 LGHDT and CDR2 YNNKEL (reference sequence). Trimming shortened V by 4 bases and J by 5 bases, and 17 bases separated the two germline ends. CDR3: CASSPPLGLVETQYF. CDR3 nucleotides: TGTGCCAGCAGCCCACCACTAGGCCTCGTGGAGACCCAGTACTTC.

The rearrangement uses TRBV25-1 and TRBJ2-4; 8 bases match TRBD1. Germline CDR1 and CDR2: MGHDK and SYGVNS. Trimming cost V 5 bases and J 9 bases; bases outside gene matches: 6. The CDR3 is 13 amino acids. CDR3 bases: TGTGCCAGCAGTATACAGGGGGGCAGCATTCAGTACTTC. Translated: CASSIQGGSIQYF.

The V call is TRBV6-5, the J call TRBJ2-7; 11 bases agree with TRBD1. The germline CDR1 and CDR2 sequences are MNHEY and SVGAGI. The CDR3 spans 15 residues. V trimming: 4 bases; J trimming: 5 bases; junction bases outside the gene matches: 7. The CDR3 nucleotides are TGTGCCAGCAGTTCCGGAGGACAGGGGGCCCACGAGCAGTACTTC. As protein: CASSSGGQGAHEQYF.

For this clone: The sample contains more than one DNA sequence encoding this CDR3. V and J are TRBV5-1 and TRBJ2-5; maybe TRBD2 (5 bases). There are 14 residues in the CDR3. Germline assignment: CDR1 SGHRS and CDR2 YFSETQ. Trimming took off 0 bases at V and 2 bases at J, with 8 bases between the two ends. The CDR3, as DNA: TGCGCCAGCAGCTTGGCCGGGGATCAAGAGACCCAGTACTTC. Amino acid sequence: CASSLAGDQETQYF.

The rearrangement joins TRBV12-3 or TRBV12-4 to TRBJ1-2, with TRBD1 as a possible D gene (5 bases). Trimming removed 6 bases from V and 6 bases from J, with 14 bases in between. The CDR3 consists of 13 residues. The CDR3 reads CASSRGQGNGYTF. CDR3 DNA sequence: TGTGCCAGCAGCCGTGGGCAGGGTAATGGCTACACCTTC.

This clone has only a few counts. The rearrangement uses TRBV12-3 or TRBV12-4 and TRBJ1-6; D call uncertain. Trimming pared 5 bases from V and 4 bases from J, leaving 6 bases between. The CDR3 sequence is 13 residues long. CDR3 bases: TGTGCCAGCAGTCGTAGATATAATTCACCCCTCCACTTT. Amino acids: CASSRRYNSPLHF.

CDR3 DNA sequence: TGTGCCTGGAGTCAGGGGGGGGGCACCAATCAGCCCCAGCATTTT. This sequence encodes CAWSQGGGTNQPQHF. V gene TRBV30 combines with J gene TRBJ1-5, with 7 positions matching TRBD1. In germline, CDR1 is GTSNPN, CDR2 SVGIG (reference sequence). The length of the CDR3 is 15 residues. Trimming removed 2 bases from V and 3 bases from J; junction bases left unmatched: 7.

The CDR3 is CASRSDRDTEAFF. The CDR3 nucleotides read TGTGCCAGCAGGTCTGACAGAGACACTGAAGCTTTCTTT. V is TRBV6-6 and J is TRBJ1-1; D is perhaps TRBD1 (5 bases). CDR3 length: 13 amino acids. Trimming removed 6 bases from V and 3 bases from J, with 11 bases in between. In germline, CDR1 is MNHNY, CDR2 SVGAGI (reference sequence).

This sequence joins TRBV24-1 and TRBJ1-5, with a possible D match to TRBD1 (6 bases). Deletions cut 3 bases from V and 5 bases from J, with 10 bases between. The CDR3 spans 14 residues. The germline V gene has CDR1 KGHDR and CDR2 SFDVKD. The CDR3 DNA follows: TGTGCCACCAGTGATGAGACAGGCGATCAGCCCCAGCATTTT. Translating it yields CATSDETGDQPQHF.

The chain links TRBV3-1 (or the pseudogene TRBV3-2) to TRBJ2-1; D possibly uses TRBD1 or TRBD2 (5 bases each). The CDR3 runs 14 residues. CDR1 and CDR2 from the germline V gene are LGHDT and YNNKEL (reference sequence). Trimming took 3 bases from V and 4 from J, leaving 10 bases between them. The DNA for the CDR3 is TGTGCCAGCAGCCAGATAGAGGGGTACAATGAGCAGTTCTTC. Translation gives CASSQIEGYNEQFF.

As concerns this clone: The junction departs from germline at one end; a sequencing error may be responsible. The V gene is TRBV3-1 (or the pseudogene TRBV3-2), the J gene TRBJ1-5; unclear D gene. This CDR3 has 15 residues. Germline values: CDR1 LGHDT, CDR2 YNNKEL (reference sequence). The CDR3 DNA reads TGTGCCAGCAGCCAAACCCCCGATGGGAATCGGCCCCAGCATTTT. The encoded protein is CASSQTPDGNRPQHF.